This TCR beta chain comes out of a study of blood T cell repertoires in COVID-19. As for the study in general: PBMCs, B-cell-depleted T cells, or T cells were the source of the cDNA or gDNA that made up the material.

V shed 2 bases, J shed 2 bases, and the junction held 6 bases outside the gene matches. Germline assignment: CDR1 KGHDR and CDR2 SFDVKD. CDR3 length: 16 amino acids. The repertoire was sequenced with immunoSEQ multiplex PCR; TCRdb's copy has only in-frame clones and lacks some. The data contain roughly 230,000 clones, around 92% of them seen just once; the ten biggest clones take up less than 4%. Participants, about 18 to 100 years old, spanned under 30 US areas. Specimen: PBMCs or T cells enriched from blood (not recorded which). This receptor was obtained from a woman in her thirties with acute COVID-19. The chain recombines TRBV24-1 with TRBJ2-3, with 7 bases that match TRBD2. The CDR3 here is CATSDWASGVTDTQYF. As DNA, the CDR3 is TGTGCCACCAGTGATTGGGCTAGCGGAGTCACAGATACGCAGTATTTT.